This TCR beta chain was captured in a study of T cells in Graves' hyperthyroidism and ophthalmopathy. About the study: Once the initial diagnosis was made, peripheral blood was obtained before any treatment.

CDR1 DFQATT and CDR2 SNEGSKA come from the germline V gene (reference sequence). The CDR3 is 14 amino acids. V lost 2 bases and J 5 bases, leaving 15 bases between the germline ends. Amplified TCR beta CDR3 regions derived from RNA transcripts. HTBI primers were the set used in a first-round RT-PCR of the TCR CDR3. One entry per CDR3 protein results from TCRdb running MiXCR on the multiplex PCR reads. This table has 370,000 or so distinct CDR3 sequences, roughly 25% appearing once. Subjects aged 18 to 65 presented with newly diagnosed hyperthyroidism of less than 2 months' duration. Diagnoses were made from clinical symptoms, serum measures (thyroxine and TRAb), thyroid ultrasound and orbital computed tomography.

J is TRBJ1-2 and V is TRBV20-1; unclear D gene. The sequenced sample consisted of blood. The clonotype comes from a man aged 50 to 59 with Graves' hyperthyroidism. This chain's CDR3 is CSARNPTGGYGYTF. The CDR3 bases are TGCAGTGCTAGAAACCCGACCGGTGGGTATGGCTACACCTTC.